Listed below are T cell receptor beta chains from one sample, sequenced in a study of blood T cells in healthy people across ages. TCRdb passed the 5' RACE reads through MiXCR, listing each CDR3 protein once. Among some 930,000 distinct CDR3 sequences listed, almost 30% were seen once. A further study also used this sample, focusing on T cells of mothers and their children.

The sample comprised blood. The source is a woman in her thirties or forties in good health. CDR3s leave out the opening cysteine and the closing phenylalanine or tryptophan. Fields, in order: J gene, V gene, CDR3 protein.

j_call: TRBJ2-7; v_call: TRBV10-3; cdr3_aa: AISETAQQTHEQY
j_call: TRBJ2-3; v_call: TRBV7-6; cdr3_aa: ASSLHPTSTDTQY
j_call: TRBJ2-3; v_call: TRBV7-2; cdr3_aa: ASSLSGGGLTDTQY
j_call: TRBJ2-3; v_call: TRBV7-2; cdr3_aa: AGSERGSSTDTQY
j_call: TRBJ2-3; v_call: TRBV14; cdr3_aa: ASSQTKRDNTDTQY
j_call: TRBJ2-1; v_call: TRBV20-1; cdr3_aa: SASPISSALKNEQF
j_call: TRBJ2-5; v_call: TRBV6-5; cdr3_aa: ASSYSGGQHGETQY
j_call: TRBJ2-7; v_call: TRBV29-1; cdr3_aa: SVGSDPSYEQY
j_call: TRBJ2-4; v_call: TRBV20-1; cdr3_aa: SARYTFGGARNEQY
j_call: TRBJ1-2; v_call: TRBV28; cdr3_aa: ASRTGSYGYT
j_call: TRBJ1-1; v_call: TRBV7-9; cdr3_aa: ASSLAGAEAF
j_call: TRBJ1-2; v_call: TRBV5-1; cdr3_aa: ASSLEGQGHYGYI
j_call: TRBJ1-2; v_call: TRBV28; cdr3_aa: ASSSPRDRGGPNYGYT
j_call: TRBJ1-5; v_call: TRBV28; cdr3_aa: ASSLGLQGIGNQPQH
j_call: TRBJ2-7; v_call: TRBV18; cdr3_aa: ASSRKHLTSGRSYEQY
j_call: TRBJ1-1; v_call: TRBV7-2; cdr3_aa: ASSRTMNTEAF
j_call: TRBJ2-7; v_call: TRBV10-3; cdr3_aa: ASGGERAYEQY
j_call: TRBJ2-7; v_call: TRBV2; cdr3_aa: ASDSSLTYEQY
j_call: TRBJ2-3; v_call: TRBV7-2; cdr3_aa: ASSAGTGLLTGTQY
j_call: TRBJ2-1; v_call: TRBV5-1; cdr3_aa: ASSLGRGLNSDEQF
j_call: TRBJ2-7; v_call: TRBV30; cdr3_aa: AWSPLTSGGTYEQY
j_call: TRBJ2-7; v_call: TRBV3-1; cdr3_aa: ASSQGGGPYEQY
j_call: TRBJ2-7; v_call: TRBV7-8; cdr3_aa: ASSLRLAGDHYEQY
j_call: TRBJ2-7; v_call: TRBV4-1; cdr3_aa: ASSQAGGGYYEQY
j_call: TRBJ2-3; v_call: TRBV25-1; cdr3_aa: ASSARSDTQY
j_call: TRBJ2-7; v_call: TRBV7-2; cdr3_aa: ASSPSPENRGPSSYEQY
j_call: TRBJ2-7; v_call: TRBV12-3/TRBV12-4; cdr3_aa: ASTQGQAISYEQY
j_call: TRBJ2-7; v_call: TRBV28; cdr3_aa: ASSLGGAGGPYEQY
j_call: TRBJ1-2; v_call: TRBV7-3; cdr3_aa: ASSLTSSGVLYGYT
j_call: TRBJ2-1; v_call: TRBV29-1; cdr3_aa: SVVGDSYEQF
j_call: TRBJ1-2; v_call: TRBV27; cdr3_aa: ASSSPGGNYGYT
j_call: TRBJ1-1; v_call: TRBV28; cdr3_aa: ASRTLGGGGRTEAF
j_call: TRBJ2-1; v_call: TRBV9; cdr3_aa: ATKPPGQNYNEQF
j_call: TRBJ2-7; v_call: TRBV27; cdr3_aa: ASSIQGRTYEQY
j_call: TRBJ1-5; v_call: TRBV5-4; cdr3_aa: ASSWQGGFGHLSNQPQH
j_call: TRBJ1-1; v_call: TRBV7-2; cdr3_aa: AGSLALTEAF
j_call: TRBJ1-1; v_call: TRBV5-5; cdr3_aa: ASSQQPGTQTEAF
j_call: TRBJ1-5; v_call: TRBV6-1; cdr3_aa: ASSVSVASNQPQH
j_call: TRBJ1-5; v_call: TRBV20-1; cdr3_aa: SASSGFNQPQH
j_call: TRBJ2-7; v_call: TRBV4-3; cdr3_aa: ASSRTLVRDTGAYEQY